The rows below give T cell receptor beta chains drawn from one sample of a study of blood T cell dynamics during melanoma immunotherapy. Repertoires were generated with immunoSEQ multiplex PCR, while TCRdb's copy carries only in-frame clones and drops some. The table has almost 15,000 clones, roughly 90% seen once; the top ten hold 0.9% to 0.95%. The sequenced sample was blood, obtained from a patient treated with checkpoint blockade. The receptors stem from a human donor with melanoma. CDR3s include the opening cysteine and the closing phenylalanine or tryptophan. A D gene is named only where the DNA matches it firmly. Only some rows state a clone size, as once, few, many or a class for expanded clones.

J gene | V gene | clone size | D gene | CDR3 length | CDR3 protein | CDR3 DNA
TRBJ2-1 | TRBV19 | NA | TRBD2 | 16 | CASSRPLPGGPSEQFF | TGTGCCAGTAGCCGGCCCCTCCCGGGAGGGCCTAGTGAGCAGTTCTTC
TRBJ1-4 | TRBV15 | NA | TRBD1 | 16 | CATSRDPGQGNEKLFF | TGTGCCACCAGCAGAGACCCGGGACAGGGTAATGAAAAACTGTTTTTT
TRBJ2-4 | TRBV21-1 | NA | NA | 18 | CATDVGGRTILAKNIQYF | TGTGCCACCGACGTAGGCGGGAGGACAATCCTAGCCAAAAACATTCAGTACTTC
TRBJ1-1 | TRBV25-1 | NA | NA | 12 | CASSVGYTEAFF | TGTGCCAGCAGTGTTGGGTACACTGAAGCTTTCTTT
TRBJ2-7 | TRBV7-6 | NA | TRBD1 | 16 | CASSAGTGGGLGEQYF | TGTGCCAGCAGCGCCGGGACAGGGGGTGGATTGGGAGAGCAGTACTTC
TRBJ1-6 | TRBV5-1 | NA | NA | 15 | CASSYEPTGQSPLHF | TGCGCCAGCAGCTATGAGCCAACAGGGCAATCACCCCTCCACTTT
TRBJ2-7 | TRBV18 | NA | TRBD2 | 17 | CASSRTSGSPSWHEQYF | TGTGCCAGCTCACGGACTAGCGGGAGCCCTTCTTGGCACGAGCAGTACTTC
TRBJ2-5 | TRBV5-4 | NA | NA | 15 | CASSLSSAPRETQYF | TGTGCCAGCAGCCTATCTAGCGCTCCGAGGGAGACCCAGTACTTC
TRBJ2-5 | TRBV7-8 | few | NA | 16 | CASSPAPLAAPETQYF | TGTGCCAGCAGCCCAGCCCCTTTGGCCGCTCCAGAGACCCAGTACTTC
TRBJ1-1 | TRBV19 | NA | TRBD1 | 15 | CASLPDRGLFTEAFF | TGTGCCAGCCTACCGGACAGGGGGCTTTTCACTGAAGCTTTCTTT
TRBJ1-2 | TRBV6-1 | NA | NA | 14 | CASSESRVNYGYTF | TGTGCCAGCAGTGAATCAAGGGTGAACTATGGCTACACCTTC
TRBJ2-5 | TRBV19 | NA | TRBD1 | 15 | CASSRDRGVQETQYF | TGTGCCAGTAGCCGGGACAGGGGAGTTCAGGAGACCCAGTACTTC
TRBJ1-1 | TRBV11-2 | NA | NA | 14 | CASSLDATATEAFF | TGTGCCAGCAGCTTAGATGCGACAGCCACTGAAGCTTTCTTT
TRBJ2-3 | TRBV7-2 | once | TRBD2 | 17 | CASSRLAGGQITDTQYF | TGTGCCAGCAGCCGACTAGCGGGGGGACAGATCACAGATACGCAGTATTTT
TRBJ1-6 | TRBV9 | NA | NA | 14 | CASSVGTENSPLHF | TGTGCCAGCAGCGTAGGGACAGAGAATTCACCCCTCCACTTT
TRBJ1-2 | TRBV6-6 | NA | NA | 16 | CASSGNRVDAVYGYTF | TGTGCCAGCAGCGGAAACAGGGTCGACGCCGTCTATGGCTACACCTTC
TRBJ1-1 | TRBV5-4 | NA | TRBD1 | 14 | CASSSPQGGTEAFF | TGTGCCAGCAGCTCACCTCAGGGGGGGACTGAAGCTTTCTTT
TRBJ2-3 | TRBV28 | NA | NA | 15 | CASSFDSAIIQTQYF | TGTGCCAGCAGTTTCGACAGTGCTATAATCCAGACGCAGTATTTT
TRBJ2-2 | TRBV6-5 | NA | NA | 15 | CASSFHDRNTGELFF | TGTGCCAGCAGTTTCCACGACAGAAACACCGGGGAGCTGTTTTTT
TRBJ2-5 | TRBV5-1 | NA | NA | 12 | CASSLEGETQYF | TGCGCCAGCAGCTTGGAAGGAGAGACCCAGTACTTC
TRBJ1-1 | TRBV5-4 | NA | NA | 14 | CASSLTRENAEAFF | TGTGCCAGCAGCTTGACAAGGGAAAACGCTGAAGCTTTCTTT
TRBJ2-2 | TRBV7-2 | NA | TRBD2 | 16 | CASSSRGGANTGELFF | TGTGCCAGCAGCTCTCGCGGGGGAGCGAACACCGGGGAGCTGTTTTTT
TRBJ1-1 | TRBV6-5 | once | NA | 11 | CASRRNTEAFF | TGTGCCAGCAGGCGAAACACTGAAGCTTTCTTT
TRBJ2-1 | TRBV19 | NA | TRBD2 | 15 | CASSTLAGGGNEQFF | TGTGCCAGTAGTACTTTAGCGGGAGGTGGGAATGAGCAGTTCTTC
TRBJ2-1 | TRBV27 | once | TRBD1 | 14 | CASSLSGQGNEQFF | TGTGCCAGCAGTTTATCCGGACAGGGTAATGAGCAGTTCTTC
TRBJ1-5 | TRBV7-8 | NA | NA | 15 | CASSLAVGSNQPQHF | TGTGCCAGCAGCTTAGCGGTGGGGAGCAATCAGCCCCAGCATTTT
TRBJ2-3 | TRBV9 | NA | NA | 12 | CASSAEVDTQYF | TGTGCCAGCAGCGCGGAGGTGGATACGCAGTATTTT
TRBJ2-7 | TRBV10-3 | NA | TRBD2 | 15 | CAIRTASGSYYEQYF | TGTGCCATCAGGACGGCTAGCGGGTCGTACTACGAGCAGTACTTC
TRBJ1-2 | TRBV9 | NA | TRBD1 | 16 | CASSGLGQGGVYGYTF | TGTGCCAGCAGCGGACTAGGACAGGGTGGGGTCTATGGCTACACCTTC
TRBJ1-2 | TRBV6-6 | NA | TRBD1 | 12 | CASRRQGYGYTF | TGTGCCAGCAGGAGACAGGGCTATGGCTACACCTTC
TRBJ1-1 | TRBV28 | NA | NA | 16 | CASSLLDGPMNTEAFF | TGTGCCAGCAGTTTGTTGGACGGACCCATGAACACTGAAGCTTTCTTT
TRBJ2-2 | TRBV5-1 | NA | NA | 14 | CASRGPAATGELFF | TGCGCCTCACGCGGGCCCGCGGCCACCGGGGAGCTGTTTTTT
TRBJ2-7 | TRBV5-6 | NA | NA | 11 | CASSSRDEQYF | TGTGCCAGCAGCTCCCGGGACGAGCAGTACTTC
TRBJ2-5 | TRBV5-1 | NA | NA | 15 | CASSLWRGQQETQYF | TGCGCCAGCAGCTTGTGGCGGGGACAACAAGAGACCCAGTACTTC
TRBJ2-7 | TRBV10-1 | NA | NA | 13 | CASSVGQSGEQYF | TGCGCCAGCAGCGTCGGACAGAGTGGCGAGCAGTACTTC
TRBJ2-7 | TRBV2 | NA | NA | 11 | CASKGMGEQYF | TGTGCCAGCAAGGGGATGGGTGAGCAGTACTTC
TRBJ1-4 | TRBV28 | NA | TRBD1 | 14 | CASSSGQGNEKLFF | TGTGCCAGCAGTTCCGGACAGGGGAATGAAAAACTGTTTTTT
TRBJ1-1 | TRBV9 | NA | NA | 14 | CASSYREGGTEAFF | TGTGCCAGTTCATACAGGGAAGGTGGGACTGAAGCTTTCTTT
TRBJ2-3 | TRBV5-4 | NA | NA | 13 | CASSLKAADTQYF | TGTGCCAGCAGCTTGAAGGCGGCAGATACGCAGTATTTT
TRBJ1-4 | TRBV6-7 | NA | NA | 15 | CASTARTAYNEKLFF | TGTGCCAGCACCGCCCGGACGGCATATAATGAAAAACTGTTTTTT
TRBJ2-3 | TRBV7-2 | few | NA | 15 | CASSLASGGTDTQYF | TGTGCCAGCAGCTTAGCGAGCGGAGGCACAGATACGCAGTATTTT
TRBJ2-7 | TRBV7-2 | NA | NA | 15 | CASSLESLGGYEQYF | TGTGCCAGCAGCTTAGAATCCCTCGGGGGATACGAGCAGTACTTC
TRBJ1-4 | TRBV30 | NA | NA | 17 | CAWSVKGSGRTNEKLFF | TGTGCCTGGAGTGTAAAGGGAAGTGGTAGAACTAATGAAAAACTGTTTTTT